This T cell receptor beta chain originates from a study of identical twins. This CDR3 region has 11 residues. Between the trimmed V and J ends, which lost 11 bases and 5 bases, there was a span of 11 bases. Looked up from germline, CDR1 is ENHRY and CDR2 is SYGVKD. Each CDR3 protein gets one entry after TCRdb re-called the 5' RACE reads with MiXCR. The sample contains 400,000 to 550,000 distinct CDR3 sequences, less than 25% of which appear only once. These records were also assigned to another study, of T cells expressing NK-cell markers. From that report: HCMV seropositivity characterized most of the eight sequenced donors, and seronegativity one. As a fraction of CD8+ T cells, dominant NKG2C+ clonotypes reached about 1.0-7.0% in six donors.

The specimen sequenced was CD4+ T cells sorted from blood. This clonotype was obtained from a woman aged 18-30 years in good health. The rearrangement uses TRBV10-3 and TRBJ2-3, with no clear D. CDR3 region: CAVSGVDTQYF. In DNA, the CDR3 is TGTGCCGTCTCGGGTGTAGATACGCAGTATTTT.